This T cell receptor beta chain was documented in a study of OX40 agonist ivuxolimab in advanced cancers. About the research overall: At doses from 0.01 to 10 mg/kg, patients were given intravenous ivuxolimab every 2 weeks. From about 23 to 85 years was the age range, with a mean of around 57 years, and roughly 80% were male. Study findings and constraints: Antigen specificity of clonally expanded peripheral T cells was not established.

The ends lost 4 bases at V and 3 bases at J; junction bases unmatched: 6. This CDR3 spans 16 amino acids. The germline gives CDR1 SGHNT, CDR2 YYREEE (reference sequence). People who had autoimmune disease history or systemic immunosuppression were excluded. Details on this clone: Its antigen is still unknown.

Clones were read by immunoSEQ multiplex PCR, and TCRdb kept only the in-frame ones, dropping some. In the table there are approximately 65,000 clones, roughly nine tenths of which are singletons. The rearrangement links TRBV5-4 to TRBJ2-3; TRBD2 matches at 12 bases. The sequence was collected from an adult with an advanced solid tumor such as melanoma, head and neck, liver or kidney cancer. The sequencing used CD4+ or CD8+ T cells sorted from blood, collected in a trial of the OX40 agonist ivuxolimab. The CDR3 nucleotides are TGTGCCAGCAGCCCCGCACTAGCGGGAGGAACAGATACGCAGTATTTT. Amino acid sequence: CASSPALAGGTDTQYF.